Shown below are 13 T cell receptor beta chains from a single sample sequenced in a study of blood T cell repertoires in COVID-19. Only in-frame clones appear in the TCRdb table, and some are missing; sequencing was by immunoSEQ multiplex PCR. The data show 300,000 to 350,000 clones, roughly 86% seen once. The sample taken for sequencing was PBMCs or T cells enriched from blood (not recorded which). These receptors were taken from a woman in her 30s who had recovered from COVID-19.

V and J are TRBV2 and TRBJ2-1, with TRBD2 identical over 11 bases. With V trimmed by 3 bases and J by 0 bases, 13 bases remained unmatched. CDR1 is SNHLY and CDR2 is FYNNEI in the germline V gene. The CDR3 covers 20 residues. CDR3 nucleotide sequence: TGTGCCAGCAGTGATTTCCTAGCGGGAGGCCCCACCAACTCCTACAATGAGCAGTTCTTC. The encoded protein is CASSDFLAGGPTNSYNEQFF.

V usage is TRBV30 and J usage is TRBJ1-2, with 10 positions matching TRBD1. From germline, CDR1 is GTSNPN and CDR2 SVGIG (reference sequence). V trimming: 4 bases; J trimming: 8 bases; junction bases outside the gene matches: 10. This CDR3 region has 14 residues. In DNA form, the CDR3 reads TGTGCCTGGACCCGCCGGGGGACAGGGGAAGGCTACACCTTC. Translated, it gives CAWTRRGTGEGYTF.

The chain links TRBV18 to TRBJ1-1; 12 bases are shared with TRBD1. Germline V gene sequence: CDR1 KGHSH, CDR2 LQKENI. Germline trimming cut 3 bases from V and 5 bases from J; bases unmatched to any gene: 7. The CDR3 is made up of 16 amino acids. DNA of the CDR3: TGTGCCAGCTCACCTTCGGGACAGGGGGCGGGAACTGAAGCTTTCTTT. Translating it yields CASSPSGQGAGTEAFF.

The CDR3 DNA reads TGTGCCAGCAGCGTAGATGGAGGCCTCAGCAATGAGCAGTTCTTC. Translating gives CASSVDGGLSNEQFF. The chain recombines TRBV9 with TRBJ2-1; TRBD2 might be the D (5 bases). CDR1 is SGDLS and CDR2 is YYNGEE in the germline V gene. With 0 bases removed from V and 6 bases from J, the gap between germline ends came to 13 bases. The CDR3 contains 15 residues.

The chain carries TRBV28 and TRBJ2-1; 10 bases map to TRBD2. CDR1 is MDHEN, CDR2 SYDVKM, per germline. The CDR3 consists of 17 residues. V lost 2 bases to trimming and J lost 1 base; unmatched junction nucleotides: 5. Written as DNA, the CDR3 is TGTGCCAGCAGTTTACTCCTAGCGGGAGTATCCTACAATGAGCAGTTCTTC. Amino acid sequence: CASSLLLAGVSYNEQFF.

Comment on this clone: A read error may produce the germline difference seen at one junction end. This rearrangement joins TRBV18 to TRBJ2-7; D possibly corresponds to TRBD2 (7 bases). Germline V CDR1 and CDR2: KGHSH, LQKENI. The CDR3 has 15 residues. This chain's CDR3 is CASAPSRGALDEQYF. In nucleotides, the CDR3 is TGTGCCAGCGCACCATCTCGGGGGGCATTGGACGAGCAGTACTTC.

The chain employs TRBV7-8 and TRBJ1-2; D ambiguous. The CDR3 is 17 residues long. V shed 1 base and J shed 3 bases, with 18 bases lying between them. CDR1 is SGHVS, CDR2 FQNEAQ, per germline. This CDR3 reads CASSLGSGSYIDYGYTF. CDR3 DNA: TGTGCCAGCAGCTTAGGATCGGGGTCCTATATTGACTATGGCTACACCTTC.

The rearrangement links TRBV18 to TRBJ2-3, with D perhaps matching TRBD2 (6 bases). The V gene lost 4 bases and the J gene lost 3 bases, with 17 bases spanning the gap. Germline CDR1 reads KGHSH; CDR2 reads LQKENI. CDR3 length equals 16 residues. DNA of the CDR3: TGTGCCAGCTCACGACGAGACGGGGGTGTTACAGATACGCAGTATTTT. Its translation: CASSRRDGGVTDTQYF. The full variable domain, in which reference TRBV18 and TRBJ2-3 provide the parts outside the CDR3, is NAGVMQNPRHLVRRRGQEARLRCSPMKGHSHVYWYRQLPEEGLKFMVYLQKENIIDESGMPKERFSAEFPKEGPSILRIQQVVRGDSAAYFCASSRRDGGVTDTQYFGPGTRLTVL.

This chain links TRBV27 with TRBJ1-1, with D perhaps matching TRBD1 (6 bases). The CDR3 extends over 15 amino acids. Germline V gives CDR1 MNHEY, CDR2 SMNVEV (reference sequence). Trimming removed 4 bases at V and 1 base at J, with 13 bases between. CDR3 coding DNA: TGTGCCAGCAGTTCGGGAGGGGGAGGGAACACTGAAGCTTTCTTT. This sequence encodes CASSSGGGGNTEAFF.

The J gene is TRBJ2-7, the V gene TRBV28; 8 nucleotides agree with TRBD1. After removal of 7 bases from V and 6 bases from J, the junction contained 5 bases not matched to a gene. Germline CDR1 MDHEN, CDR2 SYDVKM. This CDR3 has 12 residues. The CDR3 DNA reads as TGTGCCAGCAAGCAGGGGGCTCGCGAGCAGTACTTC. It yields the protein CASKQGAREQYF.

The genes are TRBV4-2 and TRBJ2-3, with D hard to call. In germline, CDR1 is LGHNA, CDR2 YNFKEQ. CDR3 length: 15 residues. V was shortened by 4 bases and J by 5 bases, with 16 bases between the two germline ends. CDR3 coding DNA: TGTGCCAGCAGCCTCCGACTCGAATTCGGAGATACGCAGTATTTT. Its translation: CASSLRLEFGDTQYF.

This clone appeared once. The chain combines TRBV11-2 with TRBJ1-3, with D possibly TRBD1 on 5 matching bases. CDR3 length: 14 amino acids. With 5 bases removed from V and 2 bases from J, the gap between germline ends came to 10 bases. CDR1 is SGHAT, CDR2 FQNNGV, per germline. DNA for the CDR3: TGTGCCAGCAGCCCCCAGGGAACTGGAAACACCATATATTTT. Translation gives CASSPQGTGNTIYF.

The rearrangement links TRBV19 to TRBJ2-2; D is possibly TRBD1 (5 bases). Per germline, CDR1 LNHDA and CDR2 SQIVND (reference sequence). The CDR3 contains 13 residues. V was pared by 7 bases and J by 3 bases, with 9 bases between. The chain's CDR3 is CASMVGDTGELFF. The CDR3 region has the DNA TGTGCCAGTATGGTAGGGGACACCGGGGAGCTGTTTTTT.